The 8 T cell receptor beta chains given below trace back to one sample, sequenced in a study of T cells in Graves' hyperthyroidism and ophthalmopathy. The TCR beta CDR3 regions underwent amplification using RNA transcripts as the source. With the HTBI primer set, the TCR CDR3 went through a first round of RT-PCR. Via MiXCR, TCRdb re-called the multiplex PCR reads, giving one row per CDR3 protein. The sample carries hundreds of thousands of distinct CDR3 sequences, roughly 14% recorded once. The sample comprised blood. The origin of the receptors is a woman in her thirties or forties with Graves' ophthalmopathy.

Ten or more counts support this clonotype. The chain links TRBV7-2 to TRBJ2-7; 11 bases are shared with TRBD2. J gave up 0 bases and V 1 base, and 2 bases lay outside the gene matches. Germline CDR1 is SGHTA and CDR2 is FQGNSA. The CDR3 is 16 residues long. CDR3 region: CASSLVSGRVSYEQYF. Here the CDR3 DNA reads TGTGCCAGCAGCTTAGTTAGCGGGAGGGTCTCCTACGAGCAGTACTTC.

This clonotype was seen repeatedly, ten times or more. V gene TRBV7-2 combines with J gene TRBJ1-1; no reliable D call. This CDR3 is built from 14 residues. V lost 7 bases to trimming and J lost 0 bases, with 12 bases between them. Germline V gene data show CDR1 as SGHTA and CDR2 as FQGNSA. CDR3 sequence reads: CASTPEPMNTEAFF. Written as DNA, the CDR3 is TGTGCCAGCACGCCCGAACCGATGAACACTGAAGCTTTCTTT.

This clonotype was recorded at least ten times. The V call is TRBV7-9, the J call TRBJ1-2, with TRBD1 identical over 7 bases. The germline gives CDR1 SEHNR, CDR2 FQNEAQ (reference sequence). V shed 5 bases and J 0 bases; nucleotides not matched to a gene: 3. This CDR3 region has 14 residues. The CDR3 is CASSQGVSNYGYTF. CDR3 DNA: TGTGCCAGCAGCCAGGGGGTCTCTAACTATGGCTACACCTTC.

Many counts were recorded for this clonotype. CDR3 sequence: CASSLVEANYGYTF. The DNA for the CDR3 is TGTGCCAGCAGCTTGGTGGAGGCGAACTATGGCTACACCTTC. The genes are TRBV5-5 and TRBJ1-2; D unresolved. This CDR3 is built from 14 residues. CDR1 and CDR2 (germline): SGHKS, YYEKEE (reference sequence). Trimming pared 0 bases from V and 2 bases from J, leaving 8 bases between.

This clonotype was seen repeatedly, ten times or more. CDR3: CATSRRQKETQYF. The CDR3 DNA reads as TGTGCCACCAGCAGAAGACAGAAAGAGACCCAGTACTTC. The J gene is TRBJ2-5, the V gene TRBV15; perhaps TRBD1 as D (5 bases). V lost 2 bases and J 3 bases, leaving 7 bases between the germline ends. CDR1 and CDR2 from the germline V gene are LNHNV and YYDKDF (reference sequence). The CDR3 totals 13 residues.

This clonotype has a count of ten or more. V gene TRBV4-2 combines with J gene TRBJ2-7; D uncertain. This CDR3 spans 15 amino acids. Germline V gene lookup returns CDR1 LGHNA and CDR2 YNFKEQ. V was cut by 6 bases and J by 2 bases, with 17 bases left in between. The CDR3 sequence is CASRPSAAVPYEQYF. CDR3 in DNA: TGTGCCAGCAGACCCTCGGCGGCTGTCCCCTACGAGCAGTACTTC.

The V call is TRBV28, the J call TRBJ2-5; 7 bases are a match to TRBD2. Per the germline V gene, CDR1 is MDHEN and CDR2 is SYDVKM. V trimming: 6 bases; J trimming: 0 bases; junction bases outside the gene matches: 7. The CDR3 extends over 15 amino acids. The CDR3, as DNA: TGTGCCAGCAGGAACCTAGCGGAGTACCAAGAGACCCAGTACTTC. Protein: CASRNLAEYQETQYF.

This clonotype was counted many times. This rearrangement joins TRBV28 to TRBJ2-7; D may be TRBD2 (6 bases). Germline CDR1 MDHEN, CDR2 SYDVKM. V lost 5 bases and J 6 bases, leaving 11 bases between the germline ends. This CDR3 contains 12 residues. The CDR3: CASSRSGVEQYF. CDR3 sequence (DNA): TGTGCCAGCAGTCGTTCGGGGGTCGAGCAGTACTTC.